Reported below is one T cell receptor (beta chain). Its target is not known. A multiplex PCR was run with 60 Vbeta primers and 13 Jbeta primers. Repertoires were generated with immunoSEQ multiplex PCR, while TCRdb's copy carries only in-frame clones and drops some. The sample lists 95,000 to 150,000 clones, around 79% occurring once. The V gene lost 0 bases and the J gene lost 1 base, with 3 bases spanning the gap. This CDR3 has 13 amino acids. Germline CDR1 is SEHNR and CDR2 is FQNEAQ (reference sequence). These data belong to a study of cytomegalovirus exposure and HLA in healthy donors. Regarding the study as a whole: Later analysis identified several of the most significant clusters that appeared linked to common viral pathogens.

V is TRBV7-9 and J is TRBJ2-5; D not certain. The TCR sequence derives from a young woman in good health and CMV-seropositive. The specimen was PBMCs. The CDR3 DNA is TGTGCCAGCAGCTTAGCGGCCCAAGAGACCCAGTACTTC. It codes for CASSLAAQETQYF.